This TCR beta chain was captured in a study of blood T cell repertoires in COVID-19. Sequenced by immunoSEQ multiplex PCR; TCRdb stores in-frame clones only, minus some. Found here are about 50,000 clones, approximately 78% of them singletons; the top ten hold roughly 5.8%. CDR3 length equals 14 residues. Participants were aged 18 to 89 years from 20 to 30 US areas. Participant-given clinical history determined each cohort assignment. This clone was counted between two and nine times. The chain combines TRBV1 with TRBJ2-3; the table's D call TRBD2 went unverified against the DNA. TRBV1 is a recognized pseudogene. This receptor was obtained from a woman in her fifties or sixties with acute COVID-19. Material: PBMCs or T cells enriched from blood (not recorded which). CDR3: CTSSQDRGGDTQYF. Written as DNA, the CDR3 is TGCACCAGCAGCCAAGATCGGGGGGGAGATACGCAGTATTTT.